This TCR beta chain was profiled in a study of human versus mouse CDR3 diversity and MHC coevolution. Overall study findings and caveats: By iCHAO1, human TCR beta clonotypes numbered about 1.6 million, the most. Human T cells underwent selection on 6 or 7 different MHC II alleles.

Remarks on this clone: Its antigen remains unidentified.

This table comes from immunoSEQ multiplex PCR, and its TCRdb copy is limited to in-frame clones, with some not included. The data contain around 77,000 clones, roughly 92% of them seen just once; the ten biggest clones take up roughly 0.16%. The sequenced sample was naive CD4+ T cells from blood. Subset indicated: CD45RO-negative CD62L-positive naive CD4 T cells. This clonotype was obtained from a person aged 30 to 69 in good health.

This CDR3 reads CASSFHYSETQYF. In DNA, the CDR3 is TGTGCCAGCAGCTTTCACTATTCAGAGACCCAGTACTTC. This chain uses TRBV5-4 with TRBJ2-5; unclear D gene. CDR3 size: 13 residues. Germline lookup yields CDR1 SGHNT and CDR2 YYREEE (reference sequence). Trimming took 2 bases from V and 4 from J, leaving 9 bases between them.